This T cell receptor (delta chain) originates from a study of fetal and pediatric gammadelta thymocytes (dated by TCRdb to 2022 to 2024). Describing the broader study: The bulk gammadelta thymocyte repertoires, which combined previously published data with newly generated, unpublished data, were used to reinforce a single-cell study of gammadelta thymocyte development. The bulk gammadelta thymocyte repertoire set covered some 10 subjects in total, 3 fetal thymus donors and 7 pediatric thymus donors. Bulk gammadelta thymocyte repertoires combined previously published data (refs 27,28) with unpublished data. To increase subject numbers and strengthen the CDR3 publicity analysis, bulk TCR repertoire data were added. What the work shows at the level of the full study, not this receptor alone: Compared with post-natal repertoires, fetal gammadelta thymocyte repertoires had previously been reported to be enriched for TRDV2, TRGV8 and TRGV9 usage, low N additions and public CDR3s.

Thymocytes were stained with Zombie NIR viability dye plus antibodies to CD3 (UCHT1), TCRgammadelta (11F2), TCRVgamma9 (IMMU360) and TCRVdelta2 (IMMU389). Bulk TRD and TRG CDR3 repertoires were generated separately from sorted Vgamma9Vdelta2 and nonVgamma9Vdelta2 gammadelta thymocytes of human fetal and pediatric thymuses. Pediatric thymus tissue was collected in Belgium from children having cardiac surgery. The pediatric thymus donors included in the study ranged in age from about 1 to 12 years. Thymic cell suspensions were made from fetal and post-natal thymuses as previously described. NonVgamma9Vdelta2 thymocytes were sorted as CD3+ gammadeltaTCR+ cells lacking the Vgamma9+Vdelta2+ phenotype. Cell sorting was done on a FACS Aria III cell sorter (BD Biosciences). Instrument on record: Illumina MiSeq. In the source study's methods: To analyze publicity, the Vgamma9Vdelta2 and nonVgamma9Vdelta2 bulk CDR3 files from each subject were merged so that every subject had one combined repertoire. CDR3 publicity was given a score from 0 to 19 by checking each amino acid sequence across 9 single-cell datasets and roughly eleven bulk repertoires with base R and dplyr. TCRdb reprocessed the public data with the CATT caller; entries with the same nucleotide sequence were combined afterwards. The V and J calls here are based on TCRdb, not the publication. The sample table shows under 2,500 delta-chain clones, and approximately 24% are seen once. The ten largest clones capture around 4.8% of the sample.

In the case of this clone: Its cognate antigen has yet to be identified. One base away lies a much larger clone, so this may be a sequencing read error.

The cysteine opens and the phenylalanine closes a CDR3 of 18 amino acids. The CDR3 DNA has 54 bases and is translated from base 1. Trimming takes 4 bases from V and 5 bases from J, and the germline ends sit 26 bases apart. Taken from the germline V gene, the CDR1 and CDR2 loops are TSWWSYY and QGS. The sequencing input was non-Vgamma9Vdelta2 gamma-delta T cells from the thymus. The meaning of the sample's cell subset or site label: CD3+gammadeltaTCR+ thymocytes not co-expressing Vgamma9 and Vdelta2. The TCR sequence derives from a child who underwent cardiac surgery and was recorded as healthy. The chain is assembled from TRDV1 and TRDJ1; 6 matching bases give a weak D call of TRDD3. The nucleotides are TGTGCTCTTGGGGTAATTCCAGTCGCTGGGGATCCCAGTGATAAACTCATCTTT. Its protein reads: CALGVIPVAGDPSDKLIF.